A single sample is the source of the 7 T cell receptor beta chains below, sequenced in a study of human T cells and chemical hapten exposure. TCRdb independently ran MiXCR on the RACE reads; one entry per CDR3 protein. The sample lists over 35,000 distinct CDR3 sequences, just under 4% occurring once. This sample's time point: patch test 1, 2 weeks after DPC sensitization. Treatment described: therapeutic diphenylcyclopropenone sensitization with weekly scalp DPC. The study extracted total RNA from unfractionated whole blood. This sample comprised whole blood, obtained in connection with sensitization to the hapten diphenylcyclopropenone (DPC). The receptors were sampled from a man aged 50 to 60 with alopecia areata. Some clones in this sample may be carry-over from other donors' samples.

This clonotype was seen at least ten times. CDR3 sequence: CASSLEAGTSGQTQYF. The DNA of the CDR3 is TGTGCCAGCAGCTTGGAGGCAGGGACTAGCGGGCAGACCCAGTACTTC. This rearrangement joins TRBV5-5 to TRBJ2-5; 12 bases are shared with TRBD2. Germline values: CDR1 SGHKS, CDR2 YYEKEE (reference sequence). CDR3 length equals 16 residues. Trimming removed 0 bases from V and 6 bases from J; junction bases left unmatched: 6.

To note about this clonotype: At one of its ends the junction is not consistent with the germline gene, which may arise from a read error. V is TRBV12-3 or TRBV12-4 and J is TRBJ1-2, with 7 nucleotides matching TRBD1. The CDR3 contains 16 residues. CDR3 region: CASSYRGARANYDYTF. The CDR3 region has the DNA TGTGCCAGCAGTTACAGGGGCGCGCGTGCTAACTATGACTACACCTTC.

With regard to this clonotype: A much larger clone differs from this one at a single base, so this may be a read error. The chain recombines TRBV12-3 or TRBV12-4 with TRBJ2-3, with D possibly TRBD2 on 6 matching bases. The CDR3 runs to 12 residues. The CDR3 protein is CASSPHGSTQNF. The CDR3 DNA reads as TGTGCCAGCAGTCCCCACGGGAGTACGCAGAATTTT.

This clonotype was found many times. J is TRBJ2-7 and V is TRBV28; 8 bases map to TRBD2. CDR1 MDHEN and CDR2 SYDVKM come from the germline V gene. The CDR3 extends over 15 amino acids. V was clipped by 4 bases and J by 2 bases; unmatched bases: 7. This CDR3 is CASSSSSGSAYEQYF. CDR3 in DNA: TGTGCCAGCAGTTCTTCTAGCGGGTCCGCCTACGAGCAGTACTTC.

This clonotype came up many times. The chain couples TRBV6-6 to TRBJ2-1; 7 nucleotides align to TRBD2. The trim removed 2 bases at V and 5 bases at J, leaving 3 bases unmatched. There are 14 residues in the CDR3. Germline V gene data show CDR1 as MNHNY and CDR2 as SVGAGI (reference sequence). CDR3 sequence: CASSYDGTNNEQFF. The CDR3 DNA reads as TGTGCCAGCAGTTACGATGGGACTAACAATGAGCAGTTCTTC.

This clonotype was counted many times. The V and J genes are TRBV29-1 and TRBJ2-7; D ambiguous. Germline CDR1 is SQVTM and CDR2 is ANQGSEA. Trimming pared 3 bases from V and 6 bases from J, leaving 12 bases between. The CDR3 loop spans 12 amino acids. CDR3 DNA sequence: TGCAGCGTTGAGCGGACGGCCACCGAGCAGTACTTC. It codes for CSVERTATEQYF.

This clonotype was recorded many times. V usage is TRBV18 and J usage is TRBJ1-1; D is perhaps TRBD1 (6 bases). V was shortened by 6 bases and J by 4 bases, with 15 bases between the two germline ends. Germline V gene lookup returns CDR1 KGHSH and CDR2 LQKENI. The CDR3 length is 14 residues. CDR3: CASSATGGSTEAFF. CDR3 bases: TGTGCCAGCTCTGCGACAGGTGGGTCCACTGAAGCTTTCTTT.